The 9 T cell receptor beta chains below come from one sample, sequenced in a study of T-cell memory formation after mild COVID-19 (dated by TCRdb to about 2021). The library was generated by 5' RACE. Instrument used: Illumina NovaSeq 6000. TCRdb reworked the public reads: Q25 trimming with fastp, MiXCR clone assembly, productive beta chains retained. Duplicate CDR3 protein sequences are folded into a single record with the most common DNA and genes. The sample table shows about 27,000 distinct CDR3 sequences, and 6% to 9.5% are seen once. The leading ten clones occupy 12% to 15% of the sample. The source material was PBMCs or a T cell subset sorted from them (not recorded which). Receptors were obtained from an adult woman who had mild COVID-19 (a few samples of this study predate the infection). The sample titles of this study are shuffled in the database, so cell type and time point are left out; the donor was told from shared clones.

At least ten counts were recorded for this clonotype. The genes are TRBV7-2 and TRBJ2-5; tentatively, D is TRBD2 (5 bases). CDR1 and CDR2 from the germline V gene are SGHTA and FQGNSA. CDR3 length: 15 amino acids. Trimming pared 1 base from V and 5 bases from J, leaving 14 bases between. CDR3 sequence reads: CASSLVATFGETQYF. The CDR3 region has the DNA TGTGCCAGCAGCTTAGTAGCGACATTCGGGGAGACCCAGTACTTC.

This clonotype was seen ten or more times. The chain has TRBV7-9 and TRBJ2-1, with 8 bases aligning to TRBD2. This CDR3 comprises 14 residues. CDR1 is SEHNR, CDR2 FQNEAQ, per germline (reference sequence). V was pared by 2 bases and J by 9 bases, with 6 bases of the junction left unmatched. CDR3 sequence: CASSLKAGVSEQFF. CDR3 in DNA: TGTGCCAGCAGCTTAAAAGCGGGAGTCTCTGAGCAGTTCTTC.

J is TRBJ2-7 and V is TRBV19; either TRBD1 or TRBD2 may supply D (6 bases each). Germline V lookup: CDR1 LNHDA, CDR2 SQIVND (reference sequence). V gave up 5 bases and J gave up 3 bases, with 17 bases separating them. The CDR3 spans 15 residues. In DNA, the CDR3 is TGTGCCAGTAGTCCCGGGGGCAGGGGAGACTACGAGCAGTACTTC. This codes for CASSPGGRGDYEQYF.

This clonotype was seen repeatedly, ten times or more. V usage is TRBV7-3 and J usage is TRBJ2-1, with 11 bases that match TRBD2. The trim removed 5 bases at V and 4 bases at J, leaving 10 bases unmatched. CDR3 length: 17 residues. Per the germline V gene, CDR1 is SGHTA and CDR2 is FQGTGA. The CDR3, as DNA: TGTGCCAGCAGCCGCCGCGGGGGGACTAGCGGATACAATGAGCAGTTCTTC. It encodes CASSRRGGTSGYNEQFF.

This clonotype was observed many times. The chain carries TRBV20-1 and TRBJ1-5; 9 bases fit TRBD1. CDR1 is DFQATT, CDR2 SNEGSKA, per germline (reference sequence). The junction had 10 bases not matched to a gene; V was cut back by 5 bases and J by 2 bases. CDR3 size: 16 residues. The CDR3 here is CSAPHPQGARNQPQHF. The CDR3 region has the DNA TGCAGTGCTCCACACCCACAGGGGGCTCGCAATCAGCCCCAGCATTTT.

This clonotype was found many times. V and J are TRBV11-3 and TRBJ2-7, with TRBD2 as a possible D gene (6 bases). Deletions cut 5 bases from V and 3 bases from J, with 17 bases between. This CDR3 has 15 amino acids. CDR1 is SGHNT and CDR2 is YENEEA in the germline V gene. In DNA form, the CDR3 reads TGTGCCAGCAGCCCGGGAGTCCAAGGCCTCTACGAGCAGTACTTC. This translates into CASSPGVQGLYEQYF.

This clonotype has a count of ten or more. This chain connects TRBV24-1 to TRBJ1-2; D is uncertain. Trimming took off 3 bases at V and 4 bases at J, with 11 bases between the two ends. This CDR3 contains 14 residues. Germline CDR1 is KGHDR and CDR2 is SFDVKD. The CDR3 DNA reads TGTGCCACCAGTGATCCGTGGCGCAGCTATGGCTACACCTTC. Encoded protein: CATSDPWRSYGYTF.

This sequence joins TRBV6-6 and TRBJ2-1; 10 bases agree with TRBD1. The V gene end was trimmed by 4 bases and the J gene end by 4 bases; junction bases not matched to a gene: 4. Germline loops: CDR1 MNHNY, CDR2 SVGAGI (reference sequence). The CDR3 covers 15 residues. Here the CDR3 reads CASSSPGQGYNEQFF. CDR3 DNA: TGTGCCAGCAGTTCGCCGGGACAGGGGTACAATGAGCAGTTCTTC.

This clonotype appeared many times. The chain has TRBV4-2 and TRBJ1-6; D not certain. CDR1 LGHNA and CDR2 YNFKEQ come from the germline V gene. Trimming removed 0 bases at V and 3 bases at J, with 12 bases between. CDR3 size: 17 residues. The CDR3 region has the DNA TGTGCCAGCAGCCAAGAAACGGGCAGCAACTATAATTCACCCCTCCACTTT. Residues: CASSQETGSNYNSPLHF.